These 26 T cell receptor beta chains originate from one sample sequenced in a study of identical twins. TCRdb called the 5' RACE reads again in MiXCR, with one record for every CDR3 protein. The data show hundreds of thousands of distinct CDR3 sequences, roughly 20% seen once. These data are also associated with another study on T cells expressing NK-cell markers.

Sequencing input: PBMCs. These receptors were collected from a woman between 18 and 29 years old in good health.

The chain carries TRBV5-1 and TRBJ2-7; D may correspond to TRBD1 or TRBD2 (5 bases each). This CDR3 has 15 residues. The V end lost 4 bases, the J end lost 1 base, and 15 bases lay between the germline ends. Germline CDR1 and CDR2: SGHRS and YFSETQ. The DNA of the CDR3 is TGCGCCAGCAGCAGCCTGAGGGGACGGTCCTACGAGCAGTACTTC. Translated: CASSSLRGRSYEQYF.

This clonotype showed up many times. One end of the junction is discordant with germline, which a read error may explain. This chain uses TRBV5-1 with TRBJ2-1, with a tentative D call TRBD1 (6 bases). Germline values: CDR1 SGHRS, CDR2 YFSETQ. The CDR3 has 14 amino acids. As DNA, the CDR3 is TGTGCCAGCAGCTTAGTACAGGGCTACAATGAGCAGTTCTTC. Amino acid sequence: CASSLVQGYNEQFF.

V gene TRBV6-1 combines with J gene TRBJ2-3; 9 nucleotides align to TRBD1. Germline V gene lookup returns CDR1 MNHNS and CDR2 SASEGT. Unmatched junction bases numbered 17, after V lost 5 bases and J lost 2 bases. The CDR3 spans 19 residues. CDR3 DNA sequence: TGTGCCAGCAGTACGCGGGACAGGGCCTCGTCATTCACCACAGATACGCAGTATTTT. The encoded protein is CASSTRDRASSFTTDTQYF.

This clonotype was counted at least ten times. Germline and junction disagree at one end, which may indicate a read error. The rearrangement uses TRBV12-3 or TRBV12-4 and TRBJ2-2, with D perhaps given as TRBD1 or TRBD2 (6 bases each). The CDR3 extends over 13 amino acids. The CDR3 bases are TGTGCCAGCAGCTTAGGAGGGGGCGGGGAGCTGTTTTTT. The encoded protein is CASSLGGGGELFF.

This clonotype was detected a few times. The chain carries TRBV12-3 or TRBV12-4 and TRBJ2-5; 8 bases are a match to TRBD2. V lost 10 bases, J lost 2 bases, and 6 bases stayed unmatched. The CDR3 has 13 amino acids. The CDR3 sequence is CATSGGNQETQYF. The CDR3 nucleotides are TGTGCCACCTCGGGGGGGAATCAAGAGACCCAGTACTTC.

The chain carries TRBV6-4 and TRBJ1-1; D remains ambiguous. V lost 6 bases and J lost 3, with 8 bases in between. This CDR3 has 12 residues. Germline CDR1 MRHNA, CDR2 SNTAGT. CDR3 sequence: CASRDTHTEAFF. CDR3 coding DNA: TGTGCCAGCAGAGACACCCACACTGAAGCTTTCTTT.

The chain couples TRBV27 to TRBJ2-2, with TRBD2 identical over 10 bases. The trim removed 6 bases at V and 3 bases at J, leaving 4 bases unmatched. The CDR3 is 15 residues long. The germline gives CDR1 MNHEY, CDR2 SMNVEV (reference sequence). In nucleotides, the CDR3 is TGTGCCAGCAGCACTAGCGGGATGTACACCGGGGAGCTGTTTTTT. Translation: CASSTSGMYTGELFF.

This clonotype was detected a few times. The chain carries TRBV12-3 or TRBV12-4 and TRBJ1-1; a possible D gene is TRBD1 (5 bases). The V end lost 5 bases, the J end lost 3 bases, and 13 bases lay between the germline ends. CDR3 length: 14 residues. In DNA form, the CDR3 reads TGTGCCAGCAGTCCCCCGGGGGATCACACTGAAGCTTTCTTT. It specifies CASSPPGDHTEAFF.

The CDR3 DNA reads TGTGCCAGCAACGGACCCGGCGAGCAGTACTTC. Protein product: CASNGPGEQYF. The chain employs TRBV6-5 and TRBJ2-7; D gene uncertain. The V end lost 7 bases, the J end lost 6 bases, and 10 bases lay between the germline ends. The length of the CDR3 is 11 residues. Germline V gene lookup returns CDR1 MNHEY and CDR2 SVGAGI.

This clonotype was seen a few times. Written as DNA, the CDR3 is TGCGCCAGCAGCTTGGACAGGGGGTATGGAGCTTTCTTT. Protein sequence: CASSLDRGYGAFF. This chain links TRBV5-1 with TRBJ1-1; 8 bases line up with TRBD1. CDR3 size: 13 residues. Looked up from germline, CDR1 is SGHRS and CDR2 is YFSETQ. Trimming at V came to 0 bases and at J to 10 bases, leaving 5 bases not matched to a gene. The complete variable domain, with remaining parts taken from reference TRBV5-1 and TRBJ1-1, reads KAGVTQTPRYLIKTRGQQVTLSCSPISGHRSVSWYQQTPGQGLQFLFEYFSETQRNKGNFPGRFSGRQFSNSRSEMNVSTLELGDSALYLCASSLDRGYGAFFGQGTRLTVV.

CDR3 sequence: CASSAGVAKNIQYF. The CDR3 DNA reads as TGTGCCAGCAGTGCCGGGGTAGCCAAAAACATTCAGTACTTC. This chain uses TRBV2 with TRBJ2-4; possibly TRBD2 for D (5 bases). Germline loops: CDR1 SNHLY, CDR2 FYNNEI. Trimming left V 4 bases short and J 0 bases short, with 7 bases between. The length of the CDR3 is 14 residues.

The V gene is TRBV9, the J gene TRBJ2-1; D is unclear. This CDR3 comprises 13 residues. The V gene lost 3 bases and the J gene lost 2 bases, with 6 bases spanning the gap. Germline CDR1 and CDR2: SGDLS and YYNGEE. CDR3 in amino acids: CASSARTYNEQFF. Written as DNA, the CDR3 is TGTGCCAGCAGCGCTCGAACCTACAATGAGCAGTTCTTC.

This chain connects TRBV27 to TRBJ2-3; no definite D call. The CDR3 runs 12 residues. CDR1 is MNHEY and CDR2 is SMNVEV in the germline V gene (reference sequence). V was cut by 5 bases and J by 5 bases, with 8 bases left in between. CDR3 region: CASSARLDTQYF. CDR3 DNA sequence: TGTGCCAGCAGTGCCCGCCTAGATACGCAGTATTTT.

This clonotype has more than one count but fewer than ten. This chain uses TRBV12-3 or TRBV12-4 with TRBJ1-5; D unresolved. This CDR3 comprises 15 residues. The V end was cut by 4 bases, the J end by 0 bases, with 10 bases between. CDR3 nucleotide sequence: TGTGCCAGCAGTTCAAAAGGGTATAGCAATCAGCCCCAGCATTTT. Translating it yields CASSSKGYSNQPQHF.

This clonotype was observed a few times. The rearrangement joins TRBV5-5 to TRBJ2-7, with D unresolved. CDR1 SGHKS and CDR2 YYEKEE come from the germline V gene (reference sequence). The CDR3 contains 14 residues. Trimming pared 2 bases from V and 0 bases from J, leaving 9 bases between. The DNA for the CDR3 is TGTGCCAGCAGCTTACGCTGGGACTCCTACGAGCAGTACTTC. It is translated as CASSLRWDSYEQYF.

A few counts support this clonotype. This rearrangement joins TRBV5-1 to TRBJ2-1, with D possibly TRBD2 on 5 matching bases. The CDR3 contains 13 residues. Germline CDR1 and CDR2: SGHRS and YFSETQ. V lost 4 bases, J lost 5 bases, and 10 bases lay in between. The CDR3 DNA reads as TGCGCCAGCAGCCCCGACGGGAACAATGAGCAGTTCTTC. The encoded protein is CASSPDGNNEQFF.

The chain joins TRBV5-1 to TRBJ2-5; perhaps TRBD2 as D (6 bases). Germline V gene data show CDR1 as SGHRS and CDR2 as YFSETQ. The V end was cut by 7 bases, the J end by 1 base, with 11 bases between. This CDR3 spans 13 amino acids. The CDR3: CASATGGQETQYF. In nucleotides, the CDR3 is TGCGCCAGCGCAACCGGGGGCCAAGAGACCCAGTACTTC.

This sequence joins TRBV11-2 and TRBJ2-2, with 7 bases identical to TRBD1. Trimming removed 5 bases from V and 6 bases from J; junction bases left unmatched: 6. Per the germline V gene, CDR1 is SGHAT and CDR2 is FQNNGV. The CDR3 loop spans 14 amino acids. The CDR3 DNA reads TGTGCCAGCAGCCACTTGACAGGGTCCGGGGAGCTGTTTTTT. Translating gives CASSHLTGSGELFF.

This clonotype has just a few counts. The chain recombines TRBV5-1 with TRBJ2-6; 7 bases are a match to TRBD1. V gave up 4 bases and J gave up 2 bases; unmatched junction bases: 6. This CDR3 has 16 amino acids. Germline CDR1 and CDR2: SGHRS and YFSETQ. The CDR3 loop is CASSTRQGAGANVLTF. In DNA, the CDR3 is TGCGCCAGCAGCACCCGACAGGGAGCTGGGGCCAACGTCCTGACTTTC.

The chain joins TRBV5-1 to TRBJ2-1; TRBD2 matches at 10 bases. Germline loops: CDR1 SGHRS, CDR2 YFSETQ. The CDR3 spans 15 residues. With 2 bases clipped from V and 9 bases from J, the junction kept 8 bases outside the gene matches. CDR3 amino acids: CASSLSAGGRSEQFF. CDR3 sequence (DNA): TGCGCCAGCAGCTTATCAGCGGGGGGGCGGAGTGAGCAGTTCTTC.

The chain has TRBV20-1 and TRBJ2-1; D unresolved. Germline loops: CDR1 DFQATT, CDR2 SNEGSKA (reference sequence). Between the trimmed V and J ends, which lost 3 bases and 8 bases, there was a span of 8 bases. There are 11 residues in the CDR3. This chain's CDR3 is CSARGYHEQFF. Here the CDR3 DNA reads TGCAGTGCTAGGGGCTATCATGAGCAGTTCTTC.

V and J are TRBV15 and TRBJ2-1; 11 bases map to TRBD2. Trimming cost V 5 bases and J 3 bases; bases outside gene matches: 6. Germline CDR1 reads LNHNV; CDR2 reads YYDKDF (reference sequence). The CDR3 is 16 residues long. The CDR3 region is CATSRGLAGIYNEQFF. The CDR3, as DNA: TGTGCCACCAGCCGCGGACTAGCGGGTATCTACAATGAGCAGTTCTTC.

The chain couples TRBV6-1 to TRBJ1-1; TRBD1 is a possible D gene (5 bases). The CDR3 runs 13 residues. Germline CDR1 and CDR2: MNHNS and SASEGT. Trimming left V 7 bases short and J 4 bases short, with 13 bases between. The CDR3 nucleotides read TGTGCCAGCATAAGACCCGGGGCCACTGAAGCTTTCTTT. It codes for CASIRPGATEAFF.

On this clonotype itself: Relative to the germline gene, one junction end is altered; a read error may explain this. The chain is built from TRBV5-1 and TRBJ2-7; possible D gene TRBD2, 6 bases. Germline loops: CDR1 SGHRS, CDR2 YFSETQ. The CDR3 loop spans 15 amino acids. CDR3 coding DNA: TGCGCCAGCAGGGGAACACGGGGGACCTCCTACGGGCAGTACTTC. Translating it yields CASRGTRGTSYGQYF. The full variable domain, rest sourced from reference TRBV5-1 and TRBJ2-7, is KAGVTQTPRYLIKTRGQQVTLSCSPISGHRSVSWYQQTPGQGLQFLFEYFSETQRNKGNFPGRFSGRQFSNSRSEMNVSTLELGDSALYLCASRGTRGTSYGQYFGPGTRLTVT.

The rearrangement joins TRBV6-2 or TRBV6-3 to TRBJ2-1; D assignment may be TRBD1 or TRBD2 (6 bases each). Trimming left V 6 bases short and J 9 bases short, with 15 bases between. Germline loops: CDR1 MNHEY, CDR2 SVGEGT. This CDR3 contains 13 residues. The CDR3 protein is CASRSTGGLEQFF. The CDR3 bases are TGTGCCAGCAGATCTACCGGGGGCCTTGAGCAGTTCTTC.

This clonotype has only a few counts. The CDR3 DNA reads as TGTGCCAGCAGTTTCGGCTCGGGACGTATCGACTCTGGAAACACCATATATTTT. Amino acid sequence: CASSFGSGRIDSGNTIYF. The V and J genes are TRBV12-3 or TRBV12-4 and TRBJ1-3, with a weak D call TRBD1 (5 bases). V was clipped by 3 bases and J by 0 bases, with 18 bases between them. This CDR3 is built from 18 residues.